This T cell receptor beta chain is drawn from a study of T cell changes during pregnancy in multiple sclerosis. The data were produced by immunoSEQ multiplex PCR, yet TCRdb's version contains in-frame clones alone and is incomplete. This sample has roughly 27,000 clones, with around nine tenths found just once. From germline, CDR1 is MNHEY and CDR2 SMNVEV (reference sequence). CDR3 length: 17 residues. V lost 5 bases and J lost 5; bases outside the gene matches: 18. The TCR comes from a female donor with multiple sclerosis, enrolled in a pregnancy study. The sequences come from CD4+ T cells from peripheral blood mononuclear cells, collected in the first trimester of pregnancy. This chain uses TRBV27 with TRBJ2-7; 7 bases map to TRBD2. CDR3: CASSPWLAGEGSHEQYF. CDR3 nucleotide sequence: TGTGCCAGCAGTCCCTGGTTAGCGGGCGAGGGTAGCCACGAGCAGTACTTC.